These T cell receptor beta chains were read from a single sample in a study of regulatory T cells in long-lasting Graves disease. TCRdb reprocessed the multiplex PCR reads via MiXCR and lists one record per CDR3 protein. This sample has 400,000 to 650,000 distinct CDR3 sequences; about 16% occur once, and the top ten carry roughly 25%. The sample also formed part of further work on T cells in Graves' hyperthyroidism and ophthalmopathy.

Sequenced here: peripheral blood mononuclear cells (PBMCs), sampled at new diagnosis, from a patient treated with antithyroid drugs. All receptors come from a woman in her forties or fifties with Graves disease. Each CDR3 is given with its conserved first and last residue. The D gene is left open where the match is weak. The size field is filled for only some rows; it gives once, few, many or a size class.

D gene	J gene	V gene	clone size	CDR3 protein	CDR3 DNA
.	TRBJ2-7	TRBV7-9	few	CASSLASNSYEQYF	TGTGCCAGCAGCTTAGCCTCCAACTCCTACGAGCAGTACTTC
.	TRBJ2-5	TRBV7-2	many	CASSLRGTQYF	TGTGCCAGCAGTTTACGGGGGACCCAGTACTTC
.	TRBJ2-5	TRBV2	many	CASSWGGAQETQYF	TGTGCCAGCAGCTGGGGGGGGGCCCAAGAGACCCAGTACTTC
TRBD1	TRBJ1-2	TRBV4-1	.	CASSQEVTGLNYGYTF	TGCGCCAGCAGCCAAGAAGTGACAGGGTTGAACTATGGCTACACCTTC
.	TRBJ1-6	TRBV6-2/TRBV6-3	many	CASSYDRSSYNSPLHF	TGTGCCAGCAGTTACGACCGAAGCTCCTATAATTCACCCCTCCACTTT
TRBD1	TRBJ1-5	TRBV12-3/TRBV12-4	many	CASSLWQGVGQPQHF	TGTGCCAGCAGTTTATGGCAGGGGGTTGGTCAGCCCCAGCATTTT
TRBD1	TRBJ2-7	TRBV9	.	CASSARTGAYEQYF	TGTGCCAGCAGCGCTCGGACAGGGGCCTACGAGCAGTACTTC
TRBD1	TRBJ2-7	TRBV28	many	CASSFLGQENGQNYF	TGTGCCAGCAGTTTCCTTGGACAGGAGAACGGCCAGAACTACTTC
.	TRBJ2-1	TRBV11-2	many	CASSLVEPGNEQFF	TGTGCCAGCAGCTTAGTGGAGCCGGGCAATGAGCAGTTCTTC
TRBD2	TRBJ2-1	TRBV20-1	few	CSAITWGGFFLNEQFF	TGCAGTGCTATTACTTGGGGGGGGTTTTTTCTTAATGAGCAGTTCTTC
TRBD1	TRBJ2-7	TRBV30	few	CAWSRGQGVVYEQYF	TGTGCCTGGAGTCGGGGACAGGGTGTTGTCTACGAGCAGTACTTC
.	TRBJ1-4	TRBV11-2	.	CASRRQEATNEKLFF	TGTGCCAGCAGACGTCAAGAAGCAACTAATGAAAAACTGTTTTTT
TRBD2	TRBJ2-1	TRBV19	.	CASSKTSGADNEQFF	TGTGCCAGTAGTAAAACTAGCGGGGCTGACAATGAGCAGTTCTTC
.	TRBJ1-2	TRBV2	few	CASRTTGGFLSYGYTF	TGTGCCAGCAGGACAACCGGGGGCTTCCTCAGCTATGGCTACACCTTC
.	TRBJ1-1	TRBV19	many	CASSILGTGGGEAFF	TGTGCCAGTAGTATACTTGGGACTGGCGGCGGTGAAGCTTTCTTT
.	TRBJ2-1	TRBV3-1	.	CASSLLGTHIRGQFF	TGTGCCAGCAGCCTACTGGGGACCCATATCAGGGGACAGTTCTTC
TRBD2	TRBJ2-1	TRBV6-2/TRBV6-3	many	CASSYWAGGLYNEQFF	TGTGCCAGCAGTTACTGGGCGGGGGGACTATACAATGAGCAGTTCTTC
.	TRBJ2-1	TRBV30	many	CAWSVSSEQFF	TGTGCCTGGAGTGTAAGCAGTGAGCAGTTCTTC
TRBD1	TRBJ2-2	TRBV10-3	.	CAISVSGTGGVGANTGELFF	TGTGCCATCAGTGTCTCCGGGACAGGGGGCGTAGGGGCCAACACCGGGGAGCTGTTTTTT
.	TRBJ2-2	TRBV10-3	.	CASGGRTGELFF	TGTGCATCCGGGGGACGCACCGGGGAGCTGTTTTTT
.	TRBJ1-6	TRBV4-1	.	CASSQVPRGNSPLHF	TGCGCCAGCAGCCAAGTCCCCCGGGGTAATTCACCCCTCCACTTT
TRBD1	TRBJ1-3	TRBV6-1	.	CASRTGGLSNTIYF	TGTGCCAGCAGGACAGGGGGCCTTTCAAACACCATATATTTT
.	TRBJ1-6	TRBV15	few	CATSRESYNSPLHF	TGTGCCACCAGCAGGGAATCCTATAATTCACCCCTCCACTTT
.	TRBJ1-2	TRBV2	many	CASSDRTGYTF	TGTGCCAGCAGCGACCGGACTGGCTACACCTTC
TRBD2	TRBJ2-5	TRBV7-3	many	CASSVGGGARETQYF	TGTGCCAGCAGCGTTGGGGGAGGGGCGAGGGAGACCCAGTACTTC
.	TRBJ1-2	TRBV6-1	few	CASSHRTEYGYTF	TGTGCCAGCAGCCACAGGACGGAGTATGGCTACACCTTC
.	TRBJ1-3	TRBV20-1	many	CSAREGSSGNTIYF	TGCAGTGCTAGAGAGGGCAGCTCTGGAAACACCATATATTTT
.	TRBJ2-2	TRBV28	.	CASSSGQPWDTGELFF	TGTGCCAGCAGTTCCGGACAGCCCTGGGACACCGGGGAGCTGTTTTTT
.	TRBJ2-5	TRBV25-1	.	CASSEPGTGETQYF	TGTGCCAGCAGTGAACCAGGGACTGGGGAGACCCAGTACTTC
.	TRBJ1-1	TRBV19	.	CASSMTGVNTEAFF	TGTGCCAGTAGTATGACAGGAGTGAACACTGAAGCTTTCTTT
TRBD1	TRBJ1-1	TRBV7-3	.	CASSSGTGQFF	TGTGCCAGCAGCAGCGGGACAGGGCAATTCTTT
.	TRBJ1-1	TRBV5-8	many	CASSLAPFMNTEAFF	TGTGCCAGCAGCTTGGCCCCATTCATGAACACTGAAGCTTTCTTT
TRBD1	TRBJ2-1	TRBV18	.	CASSLGQQETQFF	TGTGCCAGCTCACTGGGACAGCAAGAGACCCAGTTCTTC
.	TRBJ2-5	TRBV12-3/TRBV12-4	many	CASSSPLGETQYF	TGTGCCAGCAGTTCCCCCTTGGGGGAGACCCAGTACTTC
.	TRBJ2-3	TRBV5-5	few	CASSLAPGLGSSTDTQYF	TGTGCCAGCAGCTTAGCTCCCGGGTTGGGCTCTAGCACAGATACGCAGTATTTT
.	TRBJ1-2	TRBV30	.	CAWTKQVAGSYGYTF	TGTGCCTGGACCAAACAGGTGGCAGGATCCTATGGCTACACCTTC
TRBD1	TRBJ1-2	TRBV19	.	CASTNRGGGADYGYTF	TGTGCCAGTACCAACCGCGGAGGGGGCGCGGACTATGGCTACACCTTC
TRBD1	TRBJ1-2	TRBV12-3/TRBV12-4	.	CASSQMTGPNYGYTF	TGTGCCAGCAGTCAAATGACAGGGCCAAACTATGGCTACACCTTC
.	TRBJ2-1	TRBV5-6	many	CASSFGAIEQFF	TGTGCCAGCAGCTTTGGAGCGATTGAGCAGTTCTTC
.	TRBJ1-5	TRBV6-1	many	CATGPGEHQPQHF	TGTGCCACGGGACCGGGGGAGCATCAGCCCCAGCATTTT
.	TRBJ1-5	TRBV3-1	many	CASSIRQVNQPQHF	TGTGCCAGCAGCATTCGACAGGTTAATCAGCCCCAGCATTTT
TRBD2	TRBJ2-3	TRBV3-1	many	CASSQKPSGLDTQYF	TGTGCCAGCAGCCAAAAACCTAGCGGCCTCGATACGCAGTATTTT
.	TRBJ1-5	TRBV27	many	CASSRISNQPQHF	TGTGCCAGCAGTAGGATTAGCAATCAGCCCCAGCATTTT
TRBD2	TRBJ2-5	TRBV3-1	many	CASSRSTSGGFQYQETQYF	TGTGCCAGCAGCCGGTCCACTAGCGGGGGGTTCCAGTACCAAGAGACCCAGTACTTC
TRBD1	TRBJ1-2	TRBV20-1	many	CSARGDSNYGYTF	TGCAGTGCTAGAGGGGACAGTAACTATGGCTACACCTTC
TRBD1	TRBJ2-3	TRBV2	many	CASGTGVSTDTQYF	TGTGCCAGCGGGACAGGCGTTAGCACAGATACGCAGTATTTT
.	TRBJ2-2	TRBV14	few	CASSQVPGPRGELFF	TGTGCCAGCAGCCAAGTACCCGGTCCGAGGGGGGAGCTGTTTTTT
TRBD1	TRBJ1-2	TRBV28	.	CASSLRGEGAVGYTF	TGTGCCAGCAGTTTGCGGGGGGAGGGGGCTGTAGGCTACACCTTC
.	TRBJ2-7	TRBV7-3	few	CASSLTGGAYYEQYF	TGTGCCAGCAGCTTGACCGGCGGGGCGTACTACGAGCAGTACTTC
TRBD1	TRBJ1-4	TRBV3-1	many	CASSQGDSSTNEKLFF	TGTGCCAGCAGCCAGGGGGACAGCTCAACTAATGAAAAACTGTTTTTT
.	TRBJ1-1	TRBV10-3	many	CATNGGGENTEAFF	TGTGCCACCAACGGGGGAGGGGAGAACACTGAAGCTTTCTTT
.	TRBJ1-2	TRBV20-1	few	CSARDGRIGGYYGYTF	TGCAGTGCTAGAGATGGGAGGATTGGCGGCTACTATGGCTACACCTTC
.	TRBJ2-5	TRBV2	many	CASSELGRGGETQYF	TGTGCCAGCAGTGAATTGGGCAGAGGGGGAGAGACCCAGTACTTC
.	TRBJ1-1	TRBV29-1	few	CSVVRVNTEAFF	TGCAGCGTTGTTAGGGTGAACACTGAAGCTTTCTTT
TRBD1	TRBJ1-6	TRBV6-2/TRBV6-3	few	CASSPSGTGLSPLHF	TGTGCCAGCAGTCCTTCCGGGACAGGACTTTCACCCCTCCACTTT
.	TRBJ2-1	TRBV12-3/TRBV12-4	many	CASRYRQANEQFF	TGTGCCAGCAGATATAGACAGGCCAATGAGCAGTTCTTC
.	TRBJ1-1	TRBV5-5	.	CASSPSSPFFRTEAFF	TGTGCCAGCAGCCCGTCCAGCCCGTTTTTTAGAACTGAAGCTTTCTTT
.	TRBJ2-1	TRBV3-1	.	CASRRGGTRGDNEQFF	TGTGCCAGCAGGAGGGGGGGGACGCGGGGAGACAATGAGCAGTTCTTC
.	TRBJ2-7	TRBV6-1	few	CASTQGGSPNYEQYF	TGTGCCAGCACCCAAGGCGGCAGCCCAAACTACGAGCAGTACTTC